Given below is one T cell receptor (beta chain) in context. Its cognate antigen has yet to be identified. The record has no base qualities; no much larger clone is one base away. This same CDR3 is encoded by further DNA sequences in the sample. CDR1 is given as LNHDA and CDR2 as SQIVND, both from the germline V gene (reference sequence). V and J lose 1 base and 7 bases, and a span of 8 bases separates them. From the cysteine up to the phenylalanine, the CDR3 has a length of 13 residues. Only the CDR3 portion is preserved as DNA: 39 bases, with reading frame beginning at the first base. The immunoSEQ Assay, a bias-controlled multiplex PCR, was used to amplify TCRbeta CDR3 regions from genomic DNA. On the study's bioinformatics: The number of nucleated cells in each sample was estimated from the amplification of reference gene primers within the assay. To quantify the absolute abundance of each unique TCRbeta CDR3 rearrangement, sequence reads were collapsed and filtered. For each sample, productive Simpson clonality was calculated as the square root of Simpson's diversity index across productive rearrangements. TCRdb obtained this table from immuneACCESS and retained in-frame rearrangements with V and J assigned. These tables miss some clones; where compared with another copy, unresolved V genes account for less than half of the shortfall, and the remainder is unexplained. V and J calls and clone size come straight from that table; D and trimming were deduced from the DNA. The sample includes 250,000 to 350,000 clones, with under 85% observed a single time. 0.87% of the sample belongs to the ten largest clones.

This sample is part of a study of blood T cell repertoires in COVID-19 (dated by TCRdb to the early 2020s). Background on the whole study: Samples covering the acute and convalescent phases of COVID-19 were provided by collaborators in the United States, Italy and Spain. The material from the prospective study consisted of cDNA or gDNA derived from T cells, B-cell-depleted T cells, or PBMCs. Subjects who had been exposed to COVID-19, were actively infected with it, or had recovered from it provided the deeply sampled blood TCRbeta repertoires that made up the dataset. The repertoires were released in a freely available public database intended as a resource for research on the immune response to SARS-CoV-2. The samples were drawn from two sources: the first 160 participants of the ongoing ImmuneRACE study, and some 1,300 subjects contributed by 6 global collaborators. A de-identified subject ID, COVID-19 status, age in years and sex were almost always included in the sample metadata. Where available, HLA class I and class II types were obtained from metadata supplied by the sample provider rather than from assay-based typing. Broad study findings and their caveats: Clinical and demographic metadata were provided uncurated, with the amount varying by source and participant.

One collaborating source in Seattle enrolled patients while the patients were actively infected and followed the patients over time throughout the course of disease. Collaborating institutions collected whole blood in K2EDTA tubes following their own protocols. For TCRbeta analysis, collaborators shipped samples in one of three forms: frozen whole blood, isolated PBMCs, or DNA extracted from either of those sample types. The chain employs TRBV19 and TRBJ1-5, with the D gene call left open. Source material: peripheral blood. The receptor was derived from a human donor with COVID-19, enrolled during active disease. The donor label of this sample is uncertain. The CDR3 region has the sequence CASSIGARQPQHF. The DNA reads as follows: TGTGCCAGTAGTATAGGCGCGAGGCAGCCCCAGCATTTT.